This is a list of T cell receptor beta chains from one sample in a study of T cell responses to AZD1222 COVID-19 vaccine. Sequencing used immunoSEQ multiplex PCR; TCRdb keeps in-frame clones, though not all of them. The table shows fewer than 150,000 clones, with about 82% occurring only once. Sequences were derived from peripheral blood, sampled 28 days after the second AZD1222 dose. The receptor source for this set is an adult who received the AZD1222 COVID-19 vaccine. Both conserved end residues are part of each CDR3. The D gene is left open where the match is weak. Only part of the rows carry a size: once, few, many, or a class if the clone is expanded.

NA,TRBD2,TRBJ2-3,TRBV6-5,TGTGCCAGCAGTTACCGGTCTAGCGGGGGGACAGATACGCAGTATTTT,CASSYRSSGGTDTQYF
NA,TRBD2,TRBJ2-1,TRBV10-3,TGTGCCATCAGGCCCAGCGGGAGTTCCAATGAGCAGTTCTTC,CAIRPSGSSNEQFF
NA,NA,TRBJ1-4,TRBV7-8,TGTGCCAGCACCCTGAAGCGGGATTTAGGTGAAAAACTGTTTTTT,CASTLKRDLGEKLFF
once,NA,TRBJ2-2,TRBV5-1,TGCGCCAGCAGCTCATACCGGGAATACACCGGGGAGCTGTTTTTT,CASSSYREYTGELFF
NA,NA,TRBJ1-6,TRBV10-2,TGCGCCAGCAGTGAGTCGCTAGGGGCGGTTTCACCCCTCCACTTT,CASSESLGAVSPLHF
NA,TRBD1,TRBJ2-3,TRBV6-5,TGTGCCAGCAATAGACAGGGGGCGGCCACAGATACGCAGTATTTT,CASNRQGAATDTQYF
once,TRBD1,TRBJ1-2,TRBV27,TGTGCCAGCAGGCAGACCGGGACAGGCTATGGCTACACCTTC,CASRQTGTGYGYTF
NA,NA,TRBJ2-7,TRBV7-9,TGTGCCAGCAGCTTTCCCGGTACCTACGAGCAGTACTTC,CASSFPGTYEQYF
NA,TRBD2,TRBJ2-3,TRBV5-1,TGCGCCAGCAGCTTTAGCGGGAGCGGAGAGGCAGATACGCAGTATTTT,CASSFSGSGEADTQYF
NA,NA,TRBJ1-5,TRBV27,TGTGCCAGCAGTCATAGGGGCTTCAATCAGCCCCAGCATTTT,CASSHRGFNQPQHF
NA,NA,TRBJ1-6,TRBV5-1,TGCGCCACGAAATTGAACTATAATTCACCCCTCCACTTT,CATKLNYNSPLHF
NA,NA,TRBJ1-6,TRBV1,TGCACCAGCAGCCAAGAGGGGGGACGGAATTCACCCCTCCACTTT,CTSSQEGGRNSPLHF
NA,TRBD1,TRBJ2-2,TRBV5-1,TGCGCCAGCAGCTTCGGACAGGTTATTGACACCGGGGAGCTGTTTTTT,CASSFGQVIDTGELFF
few,NA,TRBJ2-5,TRBV11-3,TGTGCCAGCAGCCCTGGGGCCAGGCCCCAAGAGACCCAGTACTTC,CASSPGARPQETQYF
NA,TRBD2,TRBJ2-5,TRBV5-4,TGTGCCAGCAGCTTGGGTAGCGGGAGTGAAGAGACCCAGTACTTC,CASSLGSGSEETQYF
NA,TRBD1,TRBJ1-2,TRBV6-2/TRBV6-3,TGTGCCAGCAGTAACTCCCGGACAGGGCTCTATGGCTACACCTTC,CASSNSRTGLYGYTF
NA,NA,TRBJ1-5,TRBV5-8,TGTGCCAGCAGCGAGACAGGCGGGATGTATAGCAATCAGCCCCAGCATTTT,CASSETGGMYSNQPQHF
NA,TRBD1,TRBJ1-1,TRBV18,TGTGCCAGCTCACTGGACAGGGTGAGGACTGAAGCTTTCTTT,CASSLDRVRTEAFF
NA,NA,TRBJ2-5,TRBV4-1,TGCGCCAGCAGCCAAGAAGTTGGGCTGCGGGGAGAAGAGACCCAGTACTTC,CASSQEVGLRGEETQYF
NA,NA,TRBJ2-7,TRBV27,TGTGCCAGCAGTTTGCGGGTGGCCTACGAGCAGTACTTC,CASSLRVAYEQYF
few,NA,TRBJ2-1,TRBV5-4,TGTGCCAGCAGCTTGACAGGTACCAATGAGCAGTTCTTC,CASSLTGTNEQFF
many,TRBD1,TRBJ1-1,TRBV19,TGTGCCAGTAGTCGGAAGACAGGGGGGGCTGAAGCTTTCTTT,CASSRKTGGAEAFF
NA,NA,TRBJ2-3,TRBV10-3,TGTGCCATCAATCCTAGCTCCCCTAGCACAGATACGCAGTATTTT,CAINPSSPSTDTQYF
NA,TRBD1,TRBJ2-7,TRBV29-1,TGCAGCGTTGAAAAATCGGACAGGGCCTACGAGCAGTACTTC,CSVEKSDRAYEQYF
NA,TRBD1,TRBJ2-7,TRBV7-3,TGTGCCACCCCCCGGGGCGGCAGGGGGAAAAACGAGCAGTACTTC,CATPRGGRGKNEQYF